This T cell receptor (beta chain) was observed in a study of molecular identifiers for immune sequencing clone quantification. Study-wide background: Four portions were sequenced after RNA from roughly 18,000 or 92,000 naive CD8 cells was split five ways in replicates.

The CDR3 spans 13 residues. Per germline, CDR1 SGHNT and CDR2 YENEEA. The germline V and J ends were trimmed by 3 bases and 9 bases, with 12 bases remaining between them. The authors gated naive CD8 T cells as CD8+CD4-CCR7+CD45RA+ for sorting. Methods described previously were used for bulk TCR libraries, and listed TCR primers were applied. One entry per CDR3 protein, called by TCRdb with MiXCR from the PCR reads. The table lists around 100,000 distinct CDR3 sequences, 35% to 40% of them singletons. Input material: naive CD8+ T cells from blood, with Jurkat cell RNA spiked in. The subset here: FACS-sorted CD8+CD4-CCR7+CD45RA+ naive T cells. The clonotype originates from a human donor in good health. Some libraries in this study had Jurkat cell RNA spiked in. V usage is TRBV11-3 and J usage is TRBJ2-1; D is possibly TRBD2 (5 bases). CDR3 sequence reads: CASSFSSSSEQFF. DNA for the CDR3: TGTGCCAGCAGCTTTTCGTCTAGCAGTGAGCAGTTCTTC.